Listed here are 22 T cell receptor beta chains from one sample, sequenced in a study of tumor-infiltrating lymphocytes in primary liver carcinoma. The authors made TCR beta cDNA from about 500 ng total RNA with a constant-region primer. Library construction for TCR beta comprised three nested multiplex PCR rounds performed with slightly modified ARM-PCR. A C-beta reverse primer and TRBV1-TRBV30 forward primers served in each of the first two PCR rounds, at roughly 10 cycles apiece. MiXCR was run by TCRdb on the multiplex PCR reads, yielding one entry per CDR3 protein. The table has 300,000 to 400,000 distinct CDR3 sequences, about 60% seen once; the top ten hold more than 8.5%. Researchers drew blood RNA from unsorted whole blood and extracted germline DNA as well. Material for sequencing was peripheral blood. Source of these receptors: a man aged 40-55 years with primary liver carcinoma and hepatitis B virus infection.

As regards this clonotype: Germline and junction disagree at one end, which may indicate a read error. The chain uses TRBV29-1 and TRBJ2-6, with D possibly matching TRBD1 (5 bases). Germline V lookup: CDR1 SQVTM, CDR2 ANQGSEA. The CDR3 consists of 14 residues. The CDR3 DNA sequence: TGCAGCGCTGACCGTGGCTCTGGGGCCAACGTCCTTACTTTC. Translating it yields CSADRGSGANVLTF.

In regard to this clonotype: The missing conserved phenylalanine or tryptophan at the end of this CDR3 makes a read error likely. The chain has TRBV11-3 and TRBJ2-6; 7 bases line up with TRBD1. This CDR3 contains 17 residues. Unmatched junction bases numbered 10, after V lost 5 bases and J lost 3 bases. Germline lookup yields CDR1 SGHNT and CDR2 YENEEA. The chain's CDR3 is CASSPGTAHYGANVLTL. In nucleotides, the CDR3 is TGTGCCAGCAGCCCCGGGACAGCCCACTATGGGGCCAACGTCCTGACTTTA.

This clonotype appeared many times. This chain joins TRBV29-1 and TRBJ1-6; D possibly corresponds to TRBD1 (5 bases). Looked up from germline, CDR1 is SQVTM and CDR2 is ANQGSEA. V was cut by 5 bases and J by 7 bases, with 12 bases left in between. CDR3 length: 13 residues. DNA for the CDR3: TGCAGCGTTCGGGACGGGGCAAATTCACCCCTCCACTTT. Residues: CSVRDGANSPLHF.

Note on this clonotype: The CDR3 carries no conserved terminal phenylalanine or tryptophan, so it likely arises from a read error. The chain uses TRBV6-1 and TRBJ2-3; 12 bases map to TRBD2. Germline V gene data show CDR1 as MNHNS and CDR2 as SASEGT. The CDR3 totals 14 residues. The CDR3 coding sequence is TGTGTCAGACTACTAGCGGGAGGATATGATACGCAGTATCTT. Amino acid sequence: CVRLLAGGYDTQYL.

The CDR3 DNA sequence: TGTGCCAGCAGTTTCGGGGGGAGCTCTGGAAACACCATATATTTT. Its protein is CASSFGGSSGNTIYF. The chain carries TRBV28 and TRBJ1-3; perhaps TRBD1 as D (5 bases). This CDR3 comprises 15 residues. Germline V gene lookup returns CDR1 MDHEN and CDR2 SYDVKM. The V gene lost 3 bases and the J gene lost 0 bases, with 9 bases spanning the gap.

The rearrangement uses TRBV29-1 and TRBJ2-6, with D tentatively TRBD1 (5 bases). This CDR3 contains 13 residues. The V gene lost 4 bases and the J gene lost 14 bases, with 18 bases spanning the gap. Germline V gene sequence: CDR1 SQVTM, CDR2 ANQGSEA. CDR3 sequence (DNA): TGCAGCGTTGCACCCTCTGGGGCCAATATCCTGACTTTC. Its translation is CSVAPSGANILTF.

This rearrangement joins TRBV30 to TRBJ2-7; tentative D call: TRBD2 (6 bases). The CDR3 is 13 amino acids. Trimming stripped 1 base from V and 13 bases from J, with 20 bases between. CDR1 and CDR2 from the germline V gene are GTSNPN and SVGIG (reference sequence). As DNA, the CDR3 is TGTGCCTGGAGTGCAGATCCGGGACTGGCGGGATACTTC. Amino acid sequence: CAWSADPGLAGYF.

About this clonotype itself: A read error may account for a junction end that differs from germline. The V call is TRBV11-2, the J call TRBJ1-6, with 10 bases fitting TRBD1. Germline V lookup: CDR1 SGHAT, CDR2 FQNNGV. The CDR3 is 20 amino acids. Written as DNA, the CDR3 is TGTGCCAGCAGCCGCTATCGACTGAAGGGACAGGGGCAGAAGGGATCACCCTTCCACTTT. The encoded protein is CASSRYRLKGQGQKGSPFHF.

As DNA, the CDR3 is TGTGCCAGCAGCCTGGGACAGATCTATGGCTACACCTTC. It specifies CASSLGQIYGYTF. The chain uses TRBV28 and TRBJ1-2; 7 nucleotides agree with TRBD1. Germline V gene sequence: CDR1 MDHEN, CDR2 SYDVKM. The J segment lost 4 bases and the V segment lost 6 bases, leaving 5 bases of the junction unmatched. There are 13 residues in the CDR3.

The V gene is TRBV4-1, the J gene TRBJ1-1, with D perhaps TRBD1 (6 bases). V lost 1 base and J lost 0, with 12 bases in between. In germline, CDR1 is MGHRA, CDR2 YSYEKL. CDR3 length equals 16 residues. This CDR3 reads CASSQVSTGMNTEAFF. The DNA for the CDR3 is TGCGCCAGCAGCCAAGTGTCGACAGGCATGAACACTGAAGCTTTCTTT.

This clonotype was seen only a few times. This rearrangement joins TRBV10-3 to TRBJ2-7; 10 bases match TRBD1. Germline V gene data show CDR1 as ENHRY and CDR2 as SYGVKD. The CDR3 runs to 14 residues. V dropped 6 bases and J dropped 5; count of bases not matched to a gene: 7. The CDR3, as DNA: TGTGCCATCAGATCGACAGGGGGCATGAACGAGCAGTACTTC. Encoded protein: CAIRSTGGMNEQYF.

As regards this clonotype: A junction boundary mismatches the germline segment, possibly from a read error. The chain uses TRBV11-2 and TRBJ1-4; D remains unclear. CDR3 length: 17 amino acids. Germline-derived CDR1 and CDR2 are SGHAT and FQNNGV. In DNA, the CDR3 is TGTGCCAACAGCTTAATCCTGGGCCGTACAACTAACGAAAAACTGTTTTTT. This translates into CANSLILGRTTNEKLFF.

This chain joins TRBV11-3 and TRBJ2-3, with D possibly matching TRBD2 (6 bases). Trimming left V 1 base short and J 14 bases short, with 16 bases between. CDR3 length equals 13 residues. From germline, CDR1 is SGHNT and CDR2 YENEEA. In nucleotides, the CDR3 is TGTGCCAGCAGCTTAGTGTTCGGGTCAGCGGGGTATTTT. This gives the protein CASSLVFGSAGYF.

A note on this clonotype: Because the CDR3 is missing its conserved closing phenylalanine or tryptophan, this is likely a read error. The CDR3 DNA reads TGTGCCAGCAGCCTTTTGGGGGGAAACAATGAGCAGTTCTTG. Residues: CASSLLGGNNEQFL. This chain uses TRBV5-4 with TRBJ2-1, with D tentatively TRBD2 (6 bases). The V and J ends lost 4 bases and 5 bases respectively, with 13 bases between them. The length of the CDR3 is 14 residues. The germline V gene has CDR1 SGHNT and CDR2 YYREEE (reference sequence).

A word on this clonotype: Possible read error: a much larger clone is one base away. The gene calls are TRBV6-1 and TRBJ2-2; D unclear. The CDR3 is made up of 13 amino acids. Germline loops: CDR1 MNHNS, CDR2 SASEGT. The CDR3 coding sequence is TGTGTCAGCAGTGGCTCCAGGACCGGGGAGCTGTTTTTT. Its translation is CVSSGSRTGELFF.

A remark on this clonotype: One end of the junction varies from germline; a read error may be responsible. The J gene is TRBJ2-2, the V gene TRBV11-1; D uncertain. Germline CDR1 and CDR2: SGHAT and FQDESV (reference sequence). The CDR3 loop spans 14 amino acids. The CDR3: CANSLGKGTGELFF. The CDR3 coding sequence is TGTGCCAACAGCTTAGGCAAGGGCACCGGGGAGCTGTTTTTT.

Worth noting for this clonotype: One base away lies a much larger clone, so this may be a sequencing read error. This chain connects TRBV5-1 to TRBJ2-5; TRBD2 matches at 13 bases. V lost 6 bases, J lost 2 bases, and 10 bases stayed unmatched. CDR3 length equals 17 residues. Germline values: CDR1 SGHRS, CDR2 YFSETQ. The CDR3 DNA sequence: TGCGCCAGCAACTCCTACGGACTAGCGGGAGAGCAAGAGACCCAGTACTTC. This encodes CASNSYGLAGEQETQYF.

This clonotype was detected many times. The rearrangement joins TRBV11-1 to TRBJ2-7, with a weak D call TRBD2 (6 bases). V lost 1 base and J lost 3, with 13 bases in between. CDR3 length: 15 residues. The germline V gene encodes CDR1 SGHAT and CDR2 FQDESV (reference sequence). The CDR3: CASSLGDFQGYEQYF. As DNA, the CDR3 is TGTGCCAGCAGCTTAGGGGACTTCCAGGGCTACGAGCAGTACTTC. The whole variable domain, filled in from reference TRBV11-1 and TRBJ2-7, reads EAEVAQSPRYKITEKSQAVAFWCDPISGHATLYWYRQILGQGPELLVQFQDESVVDDSQLPKDRFSAERLKGVDSTLKIQPAELGDSAMYLCASSLGDFQGYEQYFGPGTRLTVT.

Concerning this clonotype: This may arise from a read error, as a much more abundant clone is one base away. V is TRBV4-2 and J is TRBJ2-3, with 9 bases matching TRBD2. CDR3 length: 17 amino acids. V lost 8 bases and J lost 4; bases outside the gene matches: 16. The germline V gene encodes CDR1 LGHNA and CDR2 YNFKEQ. This CDR3 reads CASCPIAAGGPSDTQYF. As DNA, the CDR3 is TGTGCCAGCTGCCCGATTGCGGCGGGAGGGCCATCAGATACGCAGTATTTT.

With respect to this clonotype: At one end, the junction sequence differs from germline, possibly due to a read error. J is TRBJ2-1 and V is TRBV5-1; unclear D gene. There are 12 residues in the CDR3. CDR1 SGHRS and CDR2 YFSETQ come from the germline V gene. CDR3 sequence reads: CASILGSREQFF. CDR3 DNA: TGCGCCAGCATCTTGGGTAGTAGAGAGCAGTTCTTC.

The rearrangement uses TRBV29-1 and TRBJ1-1, with unresolved D. The length of the CDR3 is 12 residues. Per germline, CDR1 SQVTM and CDR2 ANQGSEA. CDR3 sequence (DNA): TGCGGTGGGTCCCCGACGGACACTGAAGCTTTCTTT. It is translated as CGGSPTDTEAFF.

A remark on this clonotype: At one end the junction does not follow the germline gene, possibly because of a read error. CDR3 sequence: CSVTGGGTYERYF. As DNA, the CDR3 is TGCAGCGTGACCGGAGGTGGAACCTACGAGCGGTATTTC. The chain employs TRBV29-1 and TRBJ2-7, with D tentatively TRBD2 (5 bases). CDR1 and CDR2 from the germline V gene are SQVTM and ANQGSEA. This CDR3 contains 13 residues.